A single sample is the source of the 26 T cell receptor beta chains below, sequenced in a study of Tregs in tolerant kidney transplant recipients. The table came from immunoSEQ multiplex PCR; TCRdb's copy has only in-frame clones and leaves some out. The sample records about 83,000 clones, less than 98% being singletons. This material consisted of CD4+ T cells from blood, taken before the transplant. These receptors all stem from a human donor who received a combined kidney and bone marrow transplant.

The V call is TRBV2, the J call TRBJ2-7; 15 bases agree with TRBD2. CDR1 and CDR2 (germline): SNHLY, FYNNEI. V dropped 5 bases and J dropped 11; count of bases not matched to a gene: 13. This CDR3 region has 16 residues. In DNA form, the CDR3 reads TGTGCCAGCAGTCCTATGGGACTAGCGGGAGGTCTTAGGGAGTACTTC. As protein: CASSPMGLAGGLREYF.

V gene TRBV30 combines with J gene TRBJ2-3; 11 bases are shared with TRBD2. The CDR3 has 15 residues. V trimming: 2 bases; J trimming: 6 bases; junction bases outside the gene matches: 7. CDR1 is GTSNPN, CDR2 SVGIG, per germline (reference sequence). The CDR3 sequence: CAWSQTSGKGDTQYF. DNA for the CDR3: TGTGCCTGGAGTCAGACTAGCGGGAAGGGGGATACGCAGTATTTT. The full variable domain, with the rest looked up from reference TRBV30 and TRBJ2-3, is SQTIHQWPATLVQPVGSPLSLECTVEGTSNPNLYWYRQAAGRGLQLLFYSVGIGQISSEVPQNLSASRPQDRQFILSSKKLLLSDSGFYLCAWSQTSGKGDTQYFGPGTRLTVL.

The rearrangement links TRBV11-3 to TRBJ2-1, with 9 bases matching TRBD2. Germline V gives CDR1 SGHNT, CDR2 YENEEA. The J segment lost 10 bases and the V segment lost 7 bases, leaving 2 bases of the junction unmatched. CDR3 size: 11 residues. This chain's CDR3 is CASTRGGEQFF. In DNA form, the CDR3 reads TGTGCCAGCACGCGGGGGGGAGAGCAGTTCTTC.

The chain combines TRBV7-9 with TRBJ1-5; D gene ambiguous. Germline-derived CDR1 and CDR2 are SEHNR and FQNEAQ (reference sequence). Deletions cut 1 base from V and 8 bases from J, with 9 bases between. The CDR3 runs to 13 residues. CDR3 amino acids: CASSLGLQKPQHF. The CDR3 bases are TGTGCCAGCAGCTTAGGACTACAAAAGCCCCAGCATTTT.

The chain has TRBV21-1 and TRBJ2-5; the table's TRBD2 call for D was not verified on the DNA. TRBV21-1 is annotated as a pseudogene. CDR3 length: 14 residues. CDR3 nucleotide sequence: TGTGCCAGCAGCAAAGAGAGAGGCCAAGAGACCCAGTACTTC. This sequence encodes CASSKERGQETQYF.

This clone has a handful of counts. This sequence joins TRBV4-3 and TRBJ2-1, with TRBD1 matching over 9 bases. This CDR3 has 17 residues. V lost 3 bases and J lost 4; bases outside the gene matches: 10. Germline CDR1 and CDR2: LGHNA and YSLEER. The CDR3 reads CASSQNPGTGIYNEQFF. In DNA form, the CDR3 reads TGCGCCAGCAGCCAGAATCCCGGGACAGGGATTTACAATGAGCAGTTCTTC.

This rearrangement joins TRBV4-3 to TRBJ2-1, with no clear D. Between the trimmed V and J ends, which lost 1 base and 4 bases, there was a span of 5 bases. Germline CDR1 LGHNA, CDR2 YSLEER. This CDR3 spans 13 amino acids. The DNA for the CDR3 is TGCGCCAGCAGCCAAGGTCCTTACAATGAGCAGTTCTTC. Translated, it gives CASSQGPYNEQFF.

The chain recombines TRBV5-4 with TRBJ2-3; 7 nucleotides align to TRBD1. CDR3 size: 14 residues. Germline assignment: CDR1 SGHNT and CDR2 YYREEE (reference sequence). Unmatched junction bases numbered 7, after V lost 6 bases and J lost 3 bases. The CDR3 bases are TGTGCCAGCACAAGAGGGGGCGGAACAGATACGCAGTATTTT. Its protein is CASTRGGGTDTQYF.

The V and J genes are TRBV30 and TRBJ2-5, with 7 bases aligning to TRBD1. This CDR3 contains 13 residues. V was clipped by 1 base and J by 4 bases; unmatched bases: 3. In germline, CDR1 is GTSNPN, CDR2 SVGIG (reference sequence). The CDR3 region is CAWSEGALETQYF. The CDR3 DNA follows: TGTGCCTGGAGTGAGGGGGCCTTAGAGACCCAGTACTTC.

The chain is built from TRBV6-4 and TRBJ2-2, with 9 bases that match TRBD1. CDR3 length: 20 amino acids. Trimming cost V 6 bases and J 4 bases; bases outside gene matches: 21. Germline values: CDR1 MRHNA, CDR2 SNTAGT. The CDR3 bases are TGTGCCAGCAGCCTCCTTCCGGGACAGGGAACTATCGGGGGCACCGGGGAGCTGTTTTTT. Its protein product is CASSLLPGQGTIGGTGELFF.

The J gene is TRBJ2-2, the V gene TRBV4-3, with 15 bases identical to TRBD2. Per the germline V gene, CDR1 is LGHNA and CDR2 is YSLEER. Trimming took 9 bases from V and 7 from J; bases not matched to a gene: 12. The CDR3 loop spans 17 amino acids. The CDR3 spells CASSRTSGRAIGGELFF. The CDR3 DNA follows: TGCGCCAGTAGTAGGACTAGCGGGAGGGCCATTGGCGGGGAGCTGTTTTTT.

This chain connects TRBV7-8 to TRBJ2-3; 9 positions agree with TRBD2. Germline assignment: CDR1 SGHVS and CDR2 FQNEAQ. The CDR3 sequence is 18 residues long. V dropped 7 bases and J dropped 3; count of bases not matched to a gene: 17. The CDR3 protein is CASTHLFLPAGGTDTQYF. In DNA form, the CDR3 reads TGTGCCAGCACCCACCTTTTTCTACCGGCGGGAGGGACAGATACGCAGTATTTT. Looking up the rest from reference TRBV7-8 and TRBJ2-3 gives the full variable domain: GAGVSQSPRYKVAKRGQDVALRCDPISGHVSLFWYQQALGQGPEFLTYFQNEAQLDKSGLPSDRFFAERPEGSVSTLKIQRTQQEDSAVYLCASTHLFLPAGGTDTQYFGPGTRLTVL.

The chain has TRBV27 and TRBJ2-2; TRBD2 aligns across 7 bases. The CDR3 consists of 14 residues. Germline V lookup: CDR1 MNHEY, CDR2 SMNVEV (reference sequence). The J segment lost 5 bases and the V segment lost 6 bases, leaving 6 bases of the junction unmatched. The CDR3 reads CASRPNSGTGELFF. CDR3 in DNA: TGTGCCAGCAGGCCCAATAGCGGGACCGGGGAGCTGTTTTTT.

V is TRBV29-1 and J is TRBJ1-2; D ambiguous. This CDR3 region has 15 residues. The ends were cut back, 2 bases at V and 1 base at J, with 14 bases in the middle. CDR1 is SQVTM and CDR2 is ANQGSEA in the germline V gene. The CDR3 DNA is TGCAGCGTTGAACAGTCAGGTCCTTATAACTATGGCTACACCTTC. Translating it yields CSVEQSGPYNYGYTF.

The J gene is TRBJ2-7, the V gene TRBV11-2; the match to TRBD2 covers 12 bases. CDR1 and CDR2 from the germline V gene are SGHAT and FQNNGV. Trimming removed 1 base from V and 4 bases from J; junction bases left unmatched: 5. This CDR3 is 16 amino acids long. The DNA of the CDR3 is TGTGCCAGCAGCTTAGGCGTCACTAGCGGGAGGTACGAGCAGTACTTC. This codes for CASSLGVTSGRYEQYF.

The gene calls are TRBV5-1 and TRBJ1-2, with 9 bases fitting TRBD1. Germline CDR1 reads SGHRS; CDR2 reads YFSETQ. The ends lost 10 bases at V and 4 bases at J; junction bases unmatched: 17. The CDR3 extends over 16 amino acids. In nucleotides, the CDR3 is TGCGCCTGTTTTTCGGCGGGGACAGGGCTTCCCTATGGCTACACCTTC. Protein: CACFSAGTGLPYGYTF.

In this sample, this clone turned up once. The chain links TRBV30 to TRBJ2-3, with a weak D call TRBD1 (6 bases). CDR1 and CDR2 from the germline V gene are GTSNPN and SVGIG (reference sequence). The CDR3 contains 13 residues. V was clipped by 1 base and J by 2 bases, with 7 bases between them. Here the CDR3 DNA reads TGTGCCTGGAGTGGGGGGCTCACAGATACGCAGTATTTT. As protein: CAWSGGLTDTQYF.

This clone has just one count. This chain joins TRBV9 and TRBJ2-2; D uncertain. The CDR3 has 15 residues. Looked up from germline, CDR1 is SGDLS and CDR2 is YYNGEE. V dropped 5 bases and J dropped 4 bases, with 15 bases sitting between them. CDR3 sequence: CASSFSSRGTGELFF. The CDR3 DNA reads as TGTGCCAGCAGTTTTAGTAGCCGTGGCACCGGGGAGCTGTTTTTT.

V usage is TRBV29-1 and J usage is TRBJ2-3; 10 bases are shared with TRBD2. The V gene's germline CDR1 is SQVTM and CDR2 ANQGSEA. J was trimmed by 5 bases and V by 7 bases; bases with no gene match: 9. CDR3 length: 14 amino acids. The CDR3 reads CSAEGLAVQDTQYF. Here the CDR3 DNA reads TGCAGCGCCGAAGGACTAGCGGTTCAAGATACGCAGTATTTT.

This chain joins TRBV7-2 and TRBJ2-7, with 10 positions matching TRBD2. Trimming removed 5 bases from V and 3 bases from J; junction bases left unmatched: 10. CDR1 SGHTA and CDR2 FQGNSA come from the germline V gene. This CDR3 spans 16 amino acids. As DNA, the CDR3 is TGTGCCAGCAGCGAAAGCCTAGCGGGAGAAGGCTACGAGCAGTACTTC. As protein: CASSESLAGEGYEQYF.

V and J are TRBV5-1 and TRBJ2-1; 9 bases align to TRBD1. The length of the CDR3 is 14 residues. The germline V gene encodes CDR1 SGHRS and CDR2 YFSETQ. J gave up 8 bases and V 6 bases, and 9 bases lay outside the gene matches. The CDR3 sequence is CASMGQGIGDEQFF. Here the CDR3 DNA reads TGCGCCAGCATGGGACAGGGAATTGGGGATGAGCAGTTCTTC.

This clone has just a few counts. The V and J genes are TRBV5-1 and TRBJ1-1; 7 nucleotides match TRBD1. This CDR3 comprises 17 residues. Trimming removed 0 bases from V and 0 bases from J; junction bases left unmatched: 8. Germline V lookup: CDR1 SGHRS, CDR2 YFSETQ. CDR3 DNA: TGCGCCAGCAGCTTGGTCTTCGGCAGGGGGGTGAACACTGAAGCTTTCTTT. Its protein product is CASSLVFGRGVNTEAFF.

J is TRBJ1-6 and V is TRBV30; no clear D gene. Per germline, CDR1 GTSNPN and CDR2 SVGIG (reference sequence). The CDR3 spans 12 residues. The V end was cut by 2 bases, the J end by 12 bases, with 11 bases between. The CDR3 reads CAWSPATIPLHF. In DNA, the CDR3 is TGTGCCTGGAGTCCAGCAACTATACCCCTCCACTTT.

The V and J genes are TRBV2 and TRBJ2-3, with 8 bases aligning to TRBD2. CDR1 is SNHLY, CDR2 FYNNEI, per germline. The ends lost 5 bases at V and 6 bases at J; junction bases unmatched: 10. The CDR3 contains 15 residues. CDR3 sequence reads: CASSLRAGGMDTQYF. CDR3 DNA: TGTGCCAGCAGTCTACGGGCGGGAGGAATGGATACGCAGTATTTT.

The chain carries TRBV25-1 and TRBJ1-4, with 9 bases aligning to TRBD1. This CDR3 region has 15 residues. V shed 4 bases, J shed 5 bases, and the junction held 5 bases outside the gene matches. In germline, CDR1 is MGHDK, CDR2 SYGVNS. DNA for the CDR3: TGTGCCAGCAGTGCCGTCGGGACAGGGAATGAAAAACTGTTTTTT. Its translation: CASSAVGTGNEKLFF.

This chain joins TRBV11-2 and TRBJ1-1; the D is unclear. The CDR3 has 13 amino acids. Germline-derived CDR1 and CDR2 are SGHAT and FQNNGV. V was shortened by 2 bases and J by 5 bases, with 9 bases between the two germline ends. The CDR3 loop is CASSLQLSTEAFF. The CDR3 DNA sequence: TGTGCCAGCAGCTTACAGTTGTCTACTGAAGCTTTCTTT.